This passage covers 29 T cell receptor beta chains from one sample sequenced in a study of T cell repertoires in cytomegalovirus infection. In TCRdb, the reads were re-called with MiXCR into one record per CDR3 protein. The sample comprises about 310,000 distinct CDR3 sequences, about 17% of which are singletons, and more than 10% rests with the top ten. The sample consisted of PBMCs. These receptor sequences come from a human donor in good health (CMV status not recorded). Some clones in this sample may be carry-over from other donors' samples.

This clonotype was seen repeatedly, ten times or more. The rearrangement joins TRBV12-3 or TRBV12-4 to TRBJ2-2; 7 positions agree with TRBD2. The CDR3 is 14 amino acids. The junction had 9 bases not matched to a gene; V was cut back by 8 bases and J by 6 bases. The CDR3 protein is CASVMGGSAGELFF. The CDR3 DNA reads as TGTGCCAGCGTAATGGGAGGGTCCGCCGGGGAGCTGTTTTTT.

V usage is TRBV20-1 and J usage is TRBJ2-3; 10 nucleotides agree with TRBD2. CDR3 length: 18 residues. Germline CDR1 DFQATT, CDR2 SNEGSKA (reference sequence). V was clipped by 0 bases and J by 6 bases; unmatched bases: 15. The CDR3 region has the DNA TGCAGTGCTAGAGATTATGGACTAGCGGATGTAACTGCGGATACGCAGTATTTT. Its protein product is CSARDYGLADVTADTQYF.

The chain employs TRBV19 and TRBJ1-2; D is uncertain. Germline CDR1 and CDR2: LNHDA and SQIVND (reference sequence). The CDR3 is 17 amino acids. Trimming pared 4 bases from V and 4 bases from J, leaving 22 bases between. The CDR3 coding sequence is TGTGCCAGTAGTAATCTGGTTGGGAAAAGCTCCTCCTATGGCTACACCTTC. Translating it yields CASSNLVGKSSSYGYTF.

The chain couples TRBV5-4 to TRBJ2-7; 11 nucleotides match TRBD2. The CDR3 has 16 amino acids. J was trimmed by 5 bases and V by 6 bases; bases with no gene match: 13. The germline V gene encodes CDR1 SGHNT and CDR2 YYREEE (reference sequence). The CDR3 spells CASTGTSGRAPDEQYF. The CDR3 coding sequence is TGTGCCAGCACCGGGACTAGCGGCCGAGCTCCGGACGAGCAGTACTTC.

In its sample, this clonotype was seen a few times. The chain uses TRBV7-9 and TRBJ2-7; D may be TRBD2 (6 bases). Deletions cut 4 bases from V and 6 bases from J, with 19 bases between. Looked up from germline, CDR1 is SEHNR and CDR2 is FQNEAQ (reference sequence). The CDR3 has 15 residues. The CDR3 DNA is TGTGCCAGCAGCTCCGGGAGAGCTACCCATAGCGAGCAGTACTTC. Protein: CASSSGRATHSEQYF.

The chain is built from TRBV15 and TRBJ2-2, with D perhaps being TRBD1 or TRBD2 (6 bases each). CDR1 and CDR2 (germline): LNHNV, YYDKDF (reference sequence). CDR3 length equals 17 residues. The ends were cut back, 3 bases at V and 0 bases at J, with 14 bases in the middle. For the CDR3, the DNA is TGTGCCACCAGCAGGATAAGGGGGGCCCCGAACACCGGGGAGCTGTTTTTT. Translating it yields CATSRIRGAPNTGELFF.

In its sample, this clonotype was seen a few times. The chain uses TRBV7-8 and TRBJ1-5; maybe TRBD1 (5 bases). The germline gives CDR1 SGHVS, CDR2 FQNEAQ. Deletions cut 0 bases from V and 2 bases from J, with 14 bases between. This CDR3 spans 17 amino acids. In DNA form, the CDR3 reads TGTGCCAGCAGCTTAGCGCCCAGGGATTATGGCAATCAGCCCCAGCATTTT. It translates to CASSLAPRDYGNQPQHF.

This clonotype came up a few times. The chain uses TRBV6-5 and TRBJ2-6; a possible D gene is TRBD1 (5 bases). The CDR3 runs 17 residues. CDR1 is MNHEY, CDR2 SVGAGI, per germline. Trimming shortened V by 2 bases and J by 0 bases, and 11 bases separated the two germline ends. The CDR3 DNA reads TGTGCCAGCAGTTACGTGGGGCACGGCTCTGGGGCCAACGTCCTGACTTTC. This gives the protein CASSYVGHGSGANVLTF.

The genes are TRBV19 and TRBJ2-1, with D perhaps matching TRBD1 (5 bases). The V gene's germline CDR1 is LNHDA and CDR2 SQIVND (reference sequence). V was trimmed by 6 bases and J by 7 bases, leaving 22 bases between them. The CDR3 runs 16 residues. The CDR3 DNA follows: TGTGCCAGTAGCCAAAGAAGGGGTGTGTTATTAAATGAGCAGTTCTTC. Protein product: CASSQRRGVLLNEQFF.

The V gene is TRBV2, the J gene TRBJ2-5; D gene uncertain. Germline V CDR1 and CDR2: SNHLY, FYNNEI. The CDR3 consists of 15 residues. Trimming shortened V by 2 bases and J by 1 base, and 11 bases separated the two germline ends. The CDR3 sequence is CASSEIWPRQETQYF. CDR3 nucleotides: TGTGCCAGCAGTGAAATTTGGCCGCGCCAAGAGACCCAGTACTTC.

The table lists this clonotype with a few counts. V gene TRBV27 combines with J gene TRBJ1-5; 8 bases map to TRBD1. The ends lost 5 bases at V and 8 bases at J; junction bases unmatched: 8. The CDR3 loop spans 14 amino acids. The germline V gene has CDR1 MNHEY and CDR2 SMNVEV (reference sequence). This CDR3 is CASSPGQDLEPQHF. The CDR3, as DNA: TGTGCCAGCAGTCCGGGACAGGATCTTGAGCCCCAGCATTTT.

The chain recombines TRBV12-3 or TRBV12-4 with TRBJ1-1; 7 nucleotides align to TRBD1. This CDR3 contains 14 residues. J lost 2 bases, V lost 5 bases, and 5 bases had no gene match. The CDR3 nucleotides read TGTGCCAGCAGTGCACAGGGGCCTAACACTGAAGCTTTCTTT. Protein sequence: CASSAQGPNTEAFF.

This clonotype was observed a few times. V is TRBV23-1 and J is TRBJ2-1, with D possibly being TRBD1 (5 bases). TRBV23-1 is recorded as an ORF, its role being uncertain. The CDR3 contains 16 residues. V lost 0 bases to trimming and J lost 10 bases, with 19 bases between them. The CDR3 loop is CASSQSVAGNKGEQFF. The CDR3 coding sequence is TGCGCCAGCAGTCAATCGGTGGCAGGGAATAAGGGGGAGCAGTTCTTC.

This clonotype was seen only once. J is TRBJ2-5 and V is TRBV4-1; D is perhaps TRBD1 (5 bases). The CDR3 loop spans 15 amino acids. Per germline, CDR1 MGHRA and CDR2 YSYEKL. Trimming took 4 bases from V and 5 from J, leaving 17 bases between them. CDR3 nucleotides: TGCGCCAGCAGCCCCGATGGTCAGGGCCGTGAGACCCAGTACTTC. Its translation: CASSPDGQGRETQYF.

The CDR3: CASSERGGGTFDEQFF. The CDR3 nucleotides read TGTGCCAGCAGCGAGAGGGGGGGGGGAACGTTCGATGAGCAGTTCTTC. V and J are TRBV9 and TRBJ2-1; a possible D gene is TRBD2 (7 bases). The CDR3 is 16 residues long. V dropped 3 bases and J dropped 8 bases, with 21 bases sitting between them. Looked up from germline, CDR1 is SGDLS and CDR2 is YYNGEE. The full variable domain, its missing parts supplied by reference TRBV9 and TRBJ2-1, is DSGVTQTPKHLITATGQRVTLRCSPRSGDLSVYWYQQSLDQGLQFLIQYYNGEERAKGNILERFSAQQFPDLHSELNLSSLELGDSALYFCASSERGGGTFDEQFFGPGTRLTVL.

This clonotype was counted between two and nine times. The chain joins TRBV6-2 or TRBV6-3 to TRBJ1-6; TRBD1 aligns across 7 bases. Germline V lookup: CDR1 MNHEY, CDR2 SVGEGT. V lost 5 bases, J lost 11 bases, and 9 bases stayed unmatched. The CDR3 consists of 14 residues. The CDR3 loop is CASSSLGTAAPLHF. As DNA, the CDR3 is TGTGCCAGCAGTAGCCTCGGGACAGCGGCACCCCTCCACTTT.

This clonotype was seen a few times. The CDR3 DNA follows: TGTGCCAGCAGCTTAGGATCCACCCGCGAGCAGTACTTC. It codes for CASSLGSTREQYF. The chain uses TRBV7-9 and TRBJ2-7; no firm D call. Germline V lookup: CDR1 SEHNR, CDR2 FQNEAQ (reference sequence). The CDR3 is made up of 13 amino acids. Deletions cut 1 base from V and 6 bases from J, with 10 bases between.

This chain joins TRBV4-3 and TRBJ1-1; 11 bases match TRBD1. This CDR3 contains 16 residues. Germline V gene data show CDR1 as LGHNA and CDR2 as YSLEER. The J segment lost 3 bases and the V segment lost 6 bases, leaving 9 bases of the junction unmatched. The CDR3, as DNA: TGCGCCAGCAGTCCCGGGACAGGGGGGTGGCACACTGAAGCTTTCTTT. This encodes CASSPGTGGWHTEAFF.

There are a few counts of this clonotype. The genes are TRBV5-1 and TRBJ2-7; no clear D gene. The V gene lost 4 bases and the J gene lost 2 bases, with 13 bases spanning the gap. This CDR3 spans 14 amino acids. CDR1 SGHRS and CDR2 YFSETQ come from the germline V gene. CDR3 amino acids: CASSPPTTTYEQYF. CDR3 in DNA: TGCGCCAGCAGCCCGCCTACCACAACCTACGAGCAGTACTTC. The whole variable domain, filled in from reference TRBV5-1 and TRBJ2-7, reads KAGVTQTPRYLIKTRGQQVTLSCSPISGHRSVSWYQQTPGQGLQFLFEYFSETQRNKGNFPGRFSGRQFSNSRSEMNVSTLELGDSALYLCASSPPTTTYEQYFGPGTRLTVT.

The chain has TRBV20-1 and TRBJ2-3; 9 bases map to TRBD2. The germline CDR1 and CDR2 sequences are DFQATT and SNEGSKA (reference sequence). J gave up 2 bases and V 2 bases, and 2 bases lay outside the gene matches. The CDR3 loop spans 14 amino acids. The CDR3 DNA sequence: TGCAGTGCTAGATTAGCGGGGGTCACAGATACGCAGTATTTT. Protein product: CSARLAGVTDTQYF.

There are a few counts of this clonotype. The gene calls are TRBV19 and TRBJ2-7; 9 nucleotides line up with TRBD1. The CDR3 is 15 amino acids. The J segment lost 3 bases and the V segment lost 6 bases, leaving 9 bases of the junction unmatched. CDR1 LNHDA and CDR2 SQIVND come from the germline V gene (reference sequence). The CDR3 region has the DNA TGTGCCAGTAGAGAACAGGGGGCGAGCTTCTACGAGCAGTACTTC. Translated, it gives CASREQGASFYEQYF.

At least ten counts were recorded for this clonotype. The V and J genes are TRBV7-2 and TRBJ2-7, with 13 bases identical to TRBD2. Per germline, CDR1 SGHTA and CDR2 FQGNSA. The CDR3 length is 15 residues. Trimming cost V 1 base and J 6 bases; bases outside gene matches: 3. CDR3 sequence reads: CASSLGTSGGVEQYF. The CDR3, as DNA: TGTGCCAGCAGCTTAGGAACTAGCGGGGGGGTCGAGCAGTACTTC.

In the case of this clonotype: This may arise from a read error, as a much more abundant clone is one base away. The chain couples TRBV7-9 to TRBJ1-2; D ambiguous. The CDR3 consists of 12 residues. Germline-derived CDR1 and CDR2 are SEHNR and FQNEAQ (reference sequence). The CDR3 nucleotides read TGTGCCAGCAGCTTAGACGGCTATAGCTACACCTTC. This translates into CASSLDGYSYTF. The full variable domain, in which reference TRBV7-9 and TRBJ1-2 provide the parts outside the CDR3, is DTGVSQNPRHKITKRGQNVTFRCDPISEHNRLYWYRQTLGQGPEFLTYFQNEAQLEKSRLLSDRFSAERPKGSFSTLEIQRTEQGDSAMYLCASSLDGYSYTFGSGTRLTVV.

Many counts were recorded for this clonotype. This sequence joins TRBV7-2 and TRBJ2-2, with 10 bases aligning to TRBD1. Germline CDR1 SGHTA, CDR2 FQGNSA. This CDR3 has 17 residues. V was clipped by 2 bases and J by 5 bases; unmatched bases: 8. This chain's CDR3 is CASSLHDRGRWTGELFF. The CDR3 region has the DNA TGTGCCAGCAGCTTACACGACAGGGGGCGTTGGACCGGGGAGCTGTTTTTT.

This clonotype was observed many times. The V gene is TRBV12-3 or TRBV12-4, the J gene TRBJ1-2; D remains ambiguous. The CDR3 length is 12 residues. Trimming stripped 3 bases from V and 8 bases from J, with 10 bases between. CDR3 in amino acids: CASSFGGYGYTF. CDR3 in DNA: TGTGCCAGCAGTTTTGGAGGGTACGGCTACACCTTC.

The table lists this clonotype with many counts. CDR3: CASSHRVLDSPLHF. In DNA form, the CDR3 reads TGTGCCAGCAGCCACAGGGTATTGGATTCACCCCTCCACTTT. The J gene is TRBJ1-6, the V gene TRBV7-2; tentative D call: TRBD1 (6 bases). V shed 5 bases and J shed 8 bases, with 13 bases lying between them. CDR1 is SGHTA, CDR2 FQGNSA, per germline. This CDR3 spans 14 amino acids.

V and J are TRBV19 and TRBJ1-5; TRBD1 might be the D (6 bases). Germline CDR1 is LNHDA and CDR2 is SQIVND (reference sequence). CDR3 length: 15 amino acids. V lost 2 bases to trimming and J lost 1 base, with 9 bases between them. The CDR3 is CASSIRRGSNQPQHF. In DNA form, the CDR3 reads TGTGCCAGTAGTATACGCAGGGGAAGCAATCAGCCCCAGCATTTT.

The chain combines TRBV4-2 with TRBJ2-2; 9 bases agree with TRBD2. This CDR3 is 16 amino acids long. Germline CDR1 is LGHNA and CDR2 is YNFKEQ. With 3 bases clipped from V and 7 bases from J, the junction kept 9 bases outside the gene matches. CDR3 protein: CASSHPASGGLGELFF. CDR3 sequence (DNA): TGTGCCAGCAGCCATCCCGCAAGCGGGGGGCTCGGGGAGCTGTTTTTT.

For the CDR3, the DNA is TGTGCCACCAGCAGTAAGGAAACATCGTACAATGAGCAGTTCTTC. Translated, it gives CATSSKETSYNEQFF. The V and J genes are TRBV15 and TRBJ2-1; D unresolved. Deletions cut 3 bases from V and 4 bases from J, with 13 bases between. CDR1 is LNHNV and CDR2 is YYDKDF in the germline V gene (reference sequence). The CDR3 covers 15 residues.